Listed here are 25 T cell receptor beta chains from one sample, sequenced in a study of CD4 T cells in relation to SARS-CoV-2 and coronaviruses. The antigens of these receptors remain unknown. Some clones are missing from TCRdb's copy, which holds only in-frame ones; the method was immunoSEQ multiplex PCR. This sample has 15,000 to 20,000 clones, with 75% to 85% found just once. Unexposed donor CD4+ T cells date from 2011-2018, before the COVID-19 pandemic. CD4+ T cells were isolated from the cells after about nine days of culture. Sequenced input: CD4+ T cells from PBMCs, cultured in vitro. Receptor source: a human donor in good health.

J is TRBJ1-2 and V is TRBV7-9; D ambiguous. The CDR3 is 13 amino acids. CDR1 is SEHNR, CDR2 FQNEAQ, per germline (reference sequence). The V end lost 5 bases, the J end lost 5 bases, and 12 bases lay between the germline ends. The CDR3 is CASSEVAVYGYTF. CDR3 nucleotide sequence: TGTGCCAGCAGCGAAGTGGCAGTGTATGGCTACACCTTC.

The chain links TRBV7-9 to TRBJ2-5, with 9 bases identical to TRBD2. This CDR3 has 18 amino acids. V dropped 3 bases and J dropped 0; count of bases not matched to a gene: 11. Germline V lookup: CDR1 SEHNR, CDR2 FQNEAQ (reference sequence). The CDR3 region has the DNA TGTGCCAGCAGCTTCCGACGGCGGCTAGCGGGAAACCAAGAGACCCAGTACTTC. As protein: CASSFRRRLAGNQETQYF. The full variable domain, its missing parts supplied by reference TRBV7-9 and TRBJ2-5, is DTGVSQNPRHKITKRGQNVTFRCDPISEHNRLYWYRQTLGQGPEFLTYFQNEAQLEKSRLLSDRFSAERPKGSFSTLEIQRTEQGDSAMYLCASSFRRRLAGNQETQYFGPGTRLLVL.

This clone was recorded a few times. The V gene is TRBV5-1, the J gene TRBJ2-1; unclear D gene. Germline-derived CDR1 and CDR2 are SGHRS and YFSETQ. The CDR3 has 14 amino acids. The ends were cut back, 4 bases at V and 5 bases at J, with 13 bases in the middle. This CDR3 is CASSLTSTNNEQFF. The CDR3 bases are TGCGCCAGCAGCCTGACTTCGACAAACAATGAGCAGTTCTTC.

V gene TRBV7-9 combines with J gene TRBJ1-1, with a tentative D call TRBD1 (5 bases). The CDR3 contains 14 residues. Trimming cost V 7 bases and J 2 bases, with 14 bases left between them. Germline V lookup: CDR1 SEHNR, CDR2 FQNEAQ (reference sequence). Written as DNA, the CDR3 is TGTGCCAGCACCTCGGGGCAGCGCAACACTGAAGCTTTCTTT. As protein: CASTSGQRNTEAFF.

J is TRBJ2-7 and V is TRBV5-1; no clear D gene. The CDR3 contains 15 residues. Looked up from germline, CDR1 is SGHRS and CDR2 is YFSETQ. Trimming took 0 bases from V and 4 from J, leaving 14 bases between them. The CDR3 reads CASSLGLVRPYEQYF. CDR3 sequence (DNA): TGCGCCAGCAGCTTGGGGCTAGTAAGACCTTACGAGCAGTACTTC.

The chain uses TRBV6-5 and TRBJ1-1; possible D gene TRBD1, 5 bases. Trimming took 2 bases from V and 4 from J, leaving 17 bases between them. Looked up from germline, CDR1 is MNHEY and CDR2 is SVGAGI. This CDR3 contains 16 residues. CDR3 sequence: CASSYILTAGRTEAFF. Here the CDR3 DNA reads TGTGCCAGCAGTTACATTTTGACGGCAGGGCGCACTGAAGCTTTCTTT.

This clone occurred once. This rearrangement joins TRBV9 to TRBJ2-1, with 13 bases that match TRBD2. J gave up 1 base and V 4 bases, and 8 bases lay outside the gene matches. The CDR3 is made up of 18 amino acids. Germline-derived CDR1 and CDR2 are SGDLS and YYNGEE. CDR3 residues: CASSPWTSGSLSYNEQFF. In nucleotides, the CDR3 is TGTGCCAGCAGCCCTTGGACTAGCGGGAGTCTATCCTACAATGAGCAGTTCTTC.

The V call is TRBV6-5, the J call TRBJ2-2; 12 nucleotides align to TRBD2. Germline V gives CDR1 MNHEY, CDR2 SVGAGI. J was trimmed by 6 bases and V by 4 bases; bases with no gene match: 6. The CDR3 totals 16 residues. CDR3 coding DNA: TGTGCCAGCAGTTCCCTAGCGGGAGGGCCATCCGGGGAGCTGTTTTTT. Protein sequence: CASSSLAGGPSGELFF.

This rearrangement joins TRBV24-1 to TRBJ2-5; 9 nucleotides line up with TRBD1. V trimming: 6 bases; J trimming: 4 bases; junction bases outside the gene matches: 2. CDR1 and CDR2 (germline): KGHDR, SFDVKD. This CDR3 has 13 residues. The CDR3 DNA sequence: TGTGCCACCAGTCGACAGGGGGTAGAGACCCAGTACTTC. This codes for CATSRQGVETQYF.

CDR3 residues: CASSPATREEEKLFF. The CDR3 coding sequence is TGTGCCAGCTCACCGGCTACGAGGGAGGAAGAAAAACTGTTTTTT. The chain combines TRBV18 with TRBJ1-4; unclear D gene. The CDR3 is 15 residues long. Germline V gene data show CDR1 as KGHSH and CDR2 as LQKENI. Trimming shortened V by 3 bases and J by 8 bases, and 16 bases separated the two germline ends.

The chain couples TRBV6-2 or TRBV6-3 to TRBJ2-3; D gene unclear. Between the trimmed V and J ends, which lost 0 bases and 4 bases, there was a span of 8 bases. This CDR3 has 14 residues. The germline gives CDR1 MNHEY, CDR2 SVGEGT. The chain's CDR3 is CASSYSDSSDTQYF. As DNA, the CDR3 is TGTGCCAGCAGTTACTCCGACTCCTCAGATACGCAGTATTTT.

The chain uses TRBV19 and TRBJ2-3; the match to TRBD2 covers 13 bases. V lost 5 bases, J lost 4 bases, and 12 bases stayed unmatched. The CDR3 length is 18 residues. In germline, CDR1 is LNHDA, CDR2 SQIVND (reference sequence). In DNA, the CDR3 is TGTGCCAGTAGTGGGTGGACTAGCGGGAGAATTAGGGCAGATACGCAGTATTTT. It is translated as CASSGWTSGRIRADTQYF.

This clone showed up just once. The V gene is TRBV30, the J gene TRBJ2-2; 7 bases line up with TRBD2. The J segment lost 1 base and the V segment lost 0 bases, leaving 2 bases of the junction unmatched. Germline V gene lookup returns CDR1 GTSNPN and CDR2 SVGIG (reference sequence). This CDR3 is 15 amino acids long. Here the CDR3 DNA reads TGTGCCTGGAGTGTACGCGGGGGGAACACCGGGGAGCTGTTTTTT. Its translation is CAWSVRGGNTGELFF.

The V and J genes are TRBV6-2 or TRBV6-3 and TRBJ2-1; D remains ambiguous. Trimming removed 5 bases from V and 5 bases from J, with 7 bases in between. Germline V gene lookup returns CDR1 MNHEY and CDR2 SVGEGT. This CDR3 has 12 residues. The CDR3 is CASSGFDNEQFF. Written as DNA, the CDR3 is TGTGCCAGCAGTGGGTTTGACAATGAGCAGTTCTTC.

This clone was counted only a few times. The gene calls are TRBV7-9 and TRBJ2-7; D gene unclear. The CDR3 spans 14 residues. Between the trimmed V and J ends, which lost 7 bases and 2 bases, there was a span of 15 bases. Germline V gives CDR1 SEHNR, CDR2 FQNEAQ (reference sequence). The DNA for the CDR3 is TGTGCCAGCATAGACTCCGCTCCCCCCTACGAGCAGTACTTC. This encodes CASIDSAPPYEQYF.

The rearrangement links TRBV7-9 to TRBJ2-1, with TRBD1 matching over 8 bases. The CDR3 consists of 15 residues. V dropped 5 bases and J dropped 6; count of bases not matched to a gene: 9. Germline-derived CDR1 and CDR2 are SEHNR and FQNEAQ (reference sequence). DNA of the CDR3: TGTGCCAGCAGCCCCCCAGGGGGCGCTCCCAATGAGCAGTTCTTC. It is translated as CASSPPGGAPNEQFF.

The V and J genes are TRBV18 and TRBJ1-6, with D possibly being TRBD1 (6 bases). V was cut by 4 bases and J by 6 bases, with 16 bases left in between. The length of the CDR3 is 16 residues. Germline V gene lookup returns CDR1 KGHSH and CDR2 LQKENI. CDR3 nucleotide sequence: TGTGCCAGCTCACTCGGCAGGGGACTCGGTAATTCACCCCTCCACTTT. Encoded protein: CASSLGRGLGNSPLHF.

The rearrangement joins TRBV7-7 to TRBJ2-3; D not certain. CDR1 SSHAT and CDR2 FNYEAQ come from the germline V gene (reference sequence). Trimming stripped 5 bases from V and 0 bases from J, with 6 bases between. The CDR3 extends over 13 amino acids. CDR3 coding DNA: TGTGCCAGCAGCACTATTAGCACAGATACGCAGTATTTT. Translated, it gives CASSTISTDTQYF. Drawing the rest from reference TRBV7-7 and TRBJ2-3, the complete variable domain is GAGVSQSPRYKVTKRGQDVTLRCDPISSHATLYWYQQALGQGPEFLTYFNYEAQPDKSGLPSDRFSAERPEGSISTLTIQRTEQRDSAMYRCASSTISTDTQYFGPGTRLTVL.

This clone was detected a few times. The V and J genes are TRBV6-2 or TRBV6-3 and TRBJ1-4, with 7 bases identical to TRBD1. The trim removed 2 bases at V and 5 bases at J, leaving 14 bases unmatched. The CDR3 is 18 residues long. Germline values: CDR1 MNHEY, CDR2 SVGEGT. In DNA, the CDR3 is TGTGCCAGCAGTTACGTCTTGGGTGACAGGGAGTTAAATGAAAAACTGTTTTTT. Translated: CASSYVLGDRELNEKLFF.

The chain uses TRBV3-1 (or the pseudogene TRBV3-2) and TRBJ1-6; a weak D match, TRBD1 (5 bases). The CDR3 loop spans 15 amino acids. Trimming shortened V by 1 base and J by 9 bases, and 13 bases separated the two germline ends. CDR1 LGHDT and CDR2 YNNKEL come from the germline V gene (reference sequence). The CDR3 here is CASSQGGTVPSPLHF. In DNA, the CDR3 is TGTGCCAGCAGCCAAGGGGGGACGGTTCCTTCACCCCTCCACTTT.

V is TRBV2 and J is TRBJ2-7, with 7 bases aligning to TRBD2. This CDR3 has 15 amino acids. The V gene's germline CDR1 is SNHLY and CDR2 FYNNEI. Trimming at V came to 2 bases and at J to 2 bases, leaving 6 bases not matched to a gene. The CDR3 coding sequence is TGTGCCAGCAGTGAAAGGCGGGAGATCACCTACGAGCAGTACTTC. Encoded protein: CASSERREITYEQYF.

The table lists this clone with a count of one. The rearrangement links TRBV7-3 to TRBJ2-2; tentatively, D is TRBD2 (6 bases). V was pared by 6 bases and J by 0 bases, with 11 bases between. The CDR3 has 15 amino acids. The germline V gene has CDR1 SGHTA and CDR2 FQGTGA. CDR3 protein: CASSHGGTNTGELFF. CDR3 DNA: TGTGCCAGCAGTCACGGGGGAACGAACACCGGGGAGCTGTTTTTT.

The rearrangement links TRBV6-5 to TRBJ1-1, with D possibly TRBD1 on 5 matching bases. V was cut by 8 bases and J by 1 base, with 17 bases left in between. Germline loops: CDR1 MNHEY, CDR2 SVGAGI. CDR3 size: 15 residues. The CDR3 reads CASSLPGARNTEAFF. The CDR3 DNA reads TGTGCCAGCTCCCTCCCTGGGGCCCGGAACACTGAAGCTTTCTTT.

The CDR3 DNA is TGCGCCAGCAGCTTGGGCAGAGACACTGAAGCTTTCTTT. Residues: CASSLGRDTEAFF. The chain links TRBV5-1 to TRBJ1-1; D is ambiguous. The germline gives CDR1 SGHRS, CDR2 YFSETQ. The CDR3 is 13 residues long. With 0 bases removed from V and 3 bases from J, the gap between germline ends came to 6 bases.

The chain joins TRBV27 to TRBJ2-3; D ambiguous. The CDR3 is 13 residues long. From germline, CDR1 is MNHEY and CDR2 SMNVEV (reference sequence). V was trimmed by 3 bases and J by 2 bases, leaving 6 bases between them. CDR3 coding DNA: TGTGCCAGCAGTTTTACCTACACAGATACGCAGTATTTT. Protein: CASSFTYTDTQYF.